This T cell receptor beta chain emerged from a study of T cell changes during pregnancy in multiple sclerosis. Germline V CDR1 and CDR2: SEHNR, FQNEAQ (reference sequence). The CDR3 runs 11 residues. V was trimmed by 4 bases and J by 3 bases, leaving 4 bases between them. Measured with immunoSEQ multiplex PCR; TCRdb has only the in-frame clones, and not every one. The table shows roughly 80,000 clones, with roughly 93% occurring only once. The chain couples TRBV7-9 to TRBJ2-7, with unresolved D. The sequence was obtained from a female donor with multiple sclerosis, enrolled in a pregnancy study. This sample comprised peripheral blood, obtained in the second trimester of pregnancy. CDR3 sequence: CASSSLYEQYF. The DNA of the CDR3 is TGTGCCAGCAGCTCCCTCTACGAGCAGTACTTC.